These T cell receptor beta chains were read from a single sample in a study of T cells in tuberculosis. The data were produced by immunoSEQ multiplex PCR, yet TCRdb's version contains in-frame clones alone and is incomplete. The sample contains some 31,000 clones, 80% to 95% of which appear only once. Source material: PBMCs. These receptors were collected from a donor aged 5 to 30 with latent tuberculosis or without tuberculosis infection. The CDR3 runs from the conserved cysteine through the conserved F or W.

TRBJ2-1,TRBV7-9,CASSYLAGGVGEQFF
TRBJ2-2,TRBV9,CASSPTDGRESGELFF
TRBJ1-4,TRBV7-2,CASSLTRDNEKLFF
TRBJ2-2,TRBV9,CASSVSGTNTGELFF
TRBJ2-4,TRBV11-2,CASSSRVAGVWNIQYF
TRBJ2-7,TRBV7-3,CASSPRGSSYEQYF
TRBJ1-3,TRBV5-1,CASSLTGPGNTIYF
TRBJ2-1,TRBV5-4,CASSLDQGYGNEQFF
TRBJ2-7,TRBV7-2,CASSTQTSAYEQYF
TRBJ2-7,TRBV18,CASSPTGYPYEQYF
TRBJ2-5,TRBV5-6,CASSLVPLRRETQYF
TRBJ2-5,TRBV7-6,CASSLTPRLKETQYF
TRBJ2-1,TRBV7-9,CASSEHTGADNEQFF
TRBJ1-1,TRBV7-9,CASSFFSRGTEAFF
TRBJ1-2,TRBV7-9,CASSFPPRRNYGYTF
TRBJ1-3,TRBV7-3,CASSQGAGNTIYF
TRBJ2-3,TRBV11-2,CASRDVPLGTQYF
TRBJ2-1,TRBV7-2,CASSSQVISDNEQFF
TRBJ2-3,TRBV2,CASSALDRGPTDTQYF
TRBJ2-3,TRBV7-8,CASSFPGTDTQYF
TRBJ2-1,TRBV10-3,CAISDIGGRGFYNEQFF
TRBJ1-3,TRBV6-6,CASRDDSSGNTIYF
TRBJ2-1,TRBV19,CASTRGGNEQFF
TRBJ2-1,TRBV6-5,CASSYALAGGPNEQFF
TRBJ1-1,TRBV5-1,CASSDTGGLLEAFF
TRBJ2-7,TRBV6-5,CASSYSGQAPYEQYF
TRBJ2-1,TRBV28,CASSSPHHGLEHEQFF
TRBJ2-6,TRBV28,CASRGTGAGANVLTF
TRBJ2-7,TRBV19,CASSIATEDRSYEQYF
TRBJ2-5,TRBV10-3,CAISGPGLAGLYQETQYF
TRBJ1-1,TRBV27,CASSPGTGGGFTEAFF
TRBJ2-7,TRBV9,CASSVSGTETYEQYF
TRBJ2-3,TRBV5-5,CASSFRTGPSQDTQYF
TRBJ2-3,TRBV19,CASSWSGGDTQYF
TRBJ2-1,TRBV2,CASSDGLATYNEQFF
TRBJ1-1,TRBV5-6,CASSWATQGSLNTEAFF
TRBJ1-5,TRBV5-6,CASSGGQGAFPQHF
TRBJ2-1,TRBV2,CASRGDSYNEQFF
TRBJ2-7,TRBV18,CASSLGTAVNYYEQYF
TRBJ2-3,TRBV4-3,CASSQDAPQRGGQYF
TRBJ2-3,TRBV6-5,CASAPLAESTDTQYF
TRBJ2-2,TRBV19,CATTTRPGGFTGELFF
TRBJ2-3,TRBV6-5,CASSYDSSTDTQYF